The 29 T cell receptor beta chains presented below share a single source sample, sequenced in a study of shared clonotypes between healthy human individuals. Clones were sequenced by immunoSEQ multiplex PCR, and TCRdb holds only the in-frame ones, with some missing. The sample records approximately 100,000 clones, roughly 70% being singletons. Sequencing was performed on memory CD8+ T cells sorted from blood. The subset is: CD45RO+ cells pooled with CCR7-negative TemRA cells. Source of these receptors: a woman aged 30 to 39 in good health.

As to this clone: At one end, the junction sequence differs from germline, possibly due to a read error. The genes are TRBV5-6 and TRBJ1-3, with D perhaps TRBD1 (5 bases). The CDR3 runs 19 residues. CDR1 and CDR2 (germline): SGHDT, YYEEEE. CDR3: CASSLPIRDLTHPGNTIYF. In nucleotides, the CDR3 is TGTGCCAGCAGCTTGCCGATACGGGACCTCACTCACCCTGGGAACACCATATATTTT.

The CDR3: CSVGTTSGSTEQYF. CDR3 nucleotide sequence: TGCAGCGTCGGTACTACTAGCGGGAGCACCGAGCAGTACTTC. The rearrangement uses TRBV29-1 and TRBJ2-7; 11 bases align to TRBD2. Trimming cost V 6 bases and J 6 bases; bases outside gene matches: 10. The CDR3 has 14 residues. In germline, CDR1 is SQVTM, CDR2 ANQGSEA.

This clone appeared once. The V call is TRBV5-1, the J call TRBJ2-2; TRBD1 matches 9 bases. The CDR3 is 13 residues long. Germline assignment: CDR1 SGHRS and CDR2 YFSETQ. V lost 6 bases and J lost 6; bases outside the gene matches: 3. As DNA, the CDR3 is TGCGCCAGCACCGGGACAGGGTCCGGGGAGCTGTTTTTT. This sequence encodes CASTGTGSGELFF. Full variable domain (rest looked up from reference TRBV5-1 and TRBJ2-2): KAGVTQTPRYLIKTRGQQVTLSCSPISGHRSVSWYQQTPGQGLQFLFEYFSETQRNKGNFPGRFSGRQFSNSRSEMNVSTLELGDSALYLCASTGTGSGELFFGEGSRLTVL.

The chain has TRBV13 and TRBJ2-1, with D possibly matching TRBD2 (5 bases). CDR1 and CDR2 (germline): PRHDT, FYEKMQ (reference sequence). V was pared by 6 bases and J by 5 bases, with 17 bases between. The CDR3 has 15 amino acids. CDR3 DNA: TGTGCCAGCAGATTGAGTAGGGAGCTTAACAATGAGCAGTTCTTC. This codes for CASRLSRELNNEQFF.

The V and J genes are TRBV4-1 and TRBJ2-7; 10 nucleotides line up with TRBD2. The CDR3 has 17 amino acids. Unmatched junction bases numbered 9, after V lost 0 bases and J lost 4 bases. The germline CDR1 and CDR2 sequences are MGHRA and YSYEKL. The CDR3: CASSQERGASGSYEQYF. Written as DNA, the CDR3 is TGCGCCAGCAGCCAAGAGAGGGGGGCTAGCGGGAGTTACGAGCAGTACTTC.

V is TRBV5-1 and J is TRBJ2-3; TRBD2 agrees at 8 bases. The V gene's germline CDR1 is SGHRS and CDR2 YFSETQ. The CDR3 loop spans 15 amino acids. The ends lost 4 bases at V and 5 bases at J; junction bases unmatched: 9. CDR3 amino acids: CASSPGTRRGDTQYF. DNA for the CDR3: TGCGCCAGCAGCCCCGGGACTAGGAGGGGAGATACGCAGTATTTT.

This clone was recorded many times. The CDR3 is CASSISADGFNYEQYF. For the CDR3, the DNA is TGTGCCAGTAGTATATCCGCGGACGGGTTTAACTACGAGCAGTACTTC. The genes are TRBV19 and TRBJ2-7; no firm D call. Looked up from germline, CDR1 is LNHDA and CDR2 is SQIVND (reference sequence). The CDR3 has 16 amino acids. V dropped 2 bases and J dropped 3 bases, with 17 bases sitting between them.

V gene TRBV7-2 combines with J gene TRBJ1-2; D is unresolved. Germline lookup yields CDR1 SGHTA and CDR2 FQGNSA. Trimming removed 7 bases from V and 7 bases from J, with 7 bases in between. This CDR3 spans 10 amino acids. CDR3 bases: TGTGCCAGCATTTCTTTTGGCTACACCTTC. This gives the protein CASISFGYTF.

The chain links TRBV9 to TRBJ2-7; 9 bases are shared with TRBD2. This CDR3 contains 16 residues. Losses at the gene ends were 0 bases for V and 4 bases for J; bases not matched to a gene: 8. CDR1 is SGDLS, CDR2 YYNGEE, per germline. CDR3 protein: CASSVGAGGPLYEQYF. The CDR3, as DNA: TGTGCCAGCAGCGTAGGGGCGGGAGGGCCTCTTTACGAGCAGTACTTC.

This clone showed up many times. The chain is built from TRBV6-1 and TRBJ2-2; D uncertain. There are 13 residues in the CDR3. V lost 7 bases to trimming and J lost 7 bases, with 13 bases between them. The germline CDR1 and CDR2 sequences are MNHNS and SASEGT. In DNA, the CDR3 is TGTGCCAGCACCCCTGGGCTCCTCGGGGAGCTGTTTTTT. Translating it yields CASTPGLLGELFF.

This clone was found a few times. The V call is TRBV9, the J call TRBJ2-1; 7 bases are a match to TRBD2. The V gene's germline CDR1 is SGDLS and CDR2 YYNGEE. The ends lost 4 bases at V and 0 bases at J; junction bases unmatched: 4. This CDR3 spans 15 amino acids. CDR3 sequence: CASSPLAASYNEQFF. Here the CDR3 DNA reads TGTGCCAGCAGCCCGCTAGCGGCCTCCTACAATGAGCAGTTCTTC.

V gene TRBV2 combines with J gene TRBJ2-5; 9 nucleotides align to TRBD2. Trimming removed 6 bases from V and 5 bases from J; junction bases left unmatched: 7. The CDR3 is 14 amino acids. Germline CDR1 reads SNHLY; CDR2 reads FYNNEI. The CDR3 region has the DNA TGTGCCAGCAGGAGCGGGGGGCGGGAGGAGACCCAGTACTTC. It encodes CASRSGGREETQYF.

About this clone itself: This sample also contains other DNA sequences that code for the same CDR3. The chain combines TRBV19 with TRBJ1-1, with D unclear. CDR3 length equals 12 residues. Trimming stripped 1 base from V and 4 bases from J, with 4 bases between. Looked up from germline, CDR1 is LNHDA and CDR2 is SQIVND (reference sequence). CDR3 loop: CASSIGRTEAFF. The CDR3 DNA is TGTGCCAGTAGTATAGGGCGCACTGAAGCTTTCTTT.

The V and J genes are TRBV28 and TRBJ1-2; D gene unclear. This CDR3 region has 13 residues. Germline V CDR1 and CDR2: MDHEN, SYDVKM. With 2 bases removed from V and 0 bases from J, the gap between germline ends came to 4 bases. CDR3 in amino acids: CASSLQTNYGYTF. The CDR3 DNA is TGTGCCAGCAGTTTACAAACTAACTATGGCTACACCTTC.

V usage is TRBV5-6 and J usage is TRBJ2-1, with 12 positions matching TRBD2. Germline CDR1 SGHDT, CDR2 YYEEEE. J gave up 3 bases and V 2 bases, and 9 bases lay outside the gene matches. CDR3 length: 18 residues. CDR3 sequence: CASSFAPSGRALYNEQFF. The CDR3 DNA is TGTGCCAGCAGCTTCGCGCCTAGCGGGAGGGCCCTCTACAATGAGCAGTTCTTC.

This chain uses TRBV6-1 with TRBJ1-2, with D maybe TRBD1 (6 bases). This CDR3 has 13 residues. Trimming stripped 6 bases from V and 8 bases from J, with 16 bases between. Germline V gene lookup returns CDR1 MNHNS and CDR2 SASEGT. CDR3 residues: CASSPDSHGGYTF. Here the CDR3 DNA reads TGTGCCAGCAGCCCGGACAGTCACGGAGGCTACACCTTC.

The CDR3 coding sequence is TGTGCCAGCAGTCCCCGGACTACAACCTACGAGCAGTACTTC. Protein sequence: CASSPRTTTYEQYF. V is TRBV28 and J is TRBJ2-7, with a weak D call TRBD2 (6 bases). Trimming removed 5 bases at V and 2 bases at J, with 13 bases between. Germline CDR1 is MDHEN and CDR2 is SYDVKM. The CDR3 length is 14 residues.

V and J are TRBV15 and TRBJ2-7, with 11 bases aligning to TRBD2. The junction had 2 bases not matched to a gene; V was cut back by 2 bases and J by 5 bases. Germline CDR1 and CDR2: LNHNV and YYDKDF (reference sequence). This CDR3 is built from 14 residues. This chain's CDR3 is CATSRLAGGDEQYF. The CDR3 DNA reads as TGTGCCACCAGCAGACTAGCGGGAGGTGACGAGCAGTACTTC.

V is TRBV6-4 and J is TRBJ2-1; D not certain. The germline gives CDR1 MRHNA, CDR2 SNTAGT. The ends were cut back, 5 bases at V and 9 bases at J, with 11 bases in the middle. CDR3 size: 12 residues. CDR3 in DNA: TGTGCCAGCAGTTTGGAAAGTGGTGAGCAGTTCTTC. Its translation is CASSLESGEQFF.

At least ten counts were recorded for this clone. The rearrangement links TRBV28 to TRBJ2-7; no definite D call. The CDR3 spans 13 residues. Germline CDR1 and CDR2: MDHEN and SYDVKM. V lost 1 base to trimming and J lost 5 bases, with 9 bases between them. The CDR3 region has the DNA TGTGCCAGCAGTTTATTGGTGGCAGACGAGCAGTACTTC. This codes for CASSLLVADEQYF.

This chain joins TRBV6-6 and TRBJ1-2; D unresolved. Germline V CDR1 and CDR2: MNHNY, SVGAGI (reference sequence). Trimming left V 6 bases short and J 6 bases short, with 17 bases between. The CDR3 contains 14 residues. CDR3 DNA: TGTGCCAGCAGAATTACAGCCTTCAATCATGGCTACACCTTC. This codes for CASRITAFNHGYTF.

The V and J genes are TRBV28 and TRBJ2-3, with 8 bases matching TRBD1. Germline values: CDR1 MDHEN, CDR2 SYDVKM. Trimming cost V 3 bases and J 0 bases; bases outside gene matches: 2. CDR3 length: 15 amino acids. The DNA of the CDR3 is TGTGCCAGCAGTTTCCCAGGGGGCAGCACAGATACGCAGTATTTT. It codes for CASSFPGGSTDTQYF.

This chain links TRBV5-1 with TRBJ2-7, with D unclear. Germline lookup yields CDR1 SGHRS and CDR2 YFSETQ. V lost 2 bases to trimming and J lost 2 bases, with 23 bases between them. The CDR3 is 18 residues long. The DNA of the CDR3 is TGCGCCAGCAGCTTTAACCCCTTCCTCGACCTCACAACCTACGAGCAGTACTTC. As protein: CASSFNPFLDLTTYEQYF.

The V and J genes are TRBV7-9 and TRBJ1-5, with D maybe TRBD1 (5 bases). V lost 1 base and J lost 6, with 10 bases in between. The CDR3 has 14 amino acids. CDR1 and CDR2 from the germline V gene are SEHNR and FQNEAQ (reference sequence). The DNA of the CDR3 is TGTGCCAGCAGCTTAGAAAGGGGTGCTCAGCCCCAGCATTTT. Residues: CASSLERGAQPQHF.

CDR3 protein: CAISYRILGGYTF. The CDR3 nucleotides are TGTGCCATCAGCTACCGAATCTTGGGGGGCTACACCTTC. This sequence joins TRBV10-3 and TRBJ1-2; D gene ambiguous. The CDR3 extends over 13 amino acids. Deletions cut 6 bases from V and 8 bases from J, with 16 bases between. Looked up from germline, CDR1 is ENHRY and CDR2 is SYGVKD.

In DNA form, the CDR3 reads TGTGCCAGCACGACTGCCGATCGGCCCCAGCATTTT. Translation gives CASTTADRPQHF. J is TRBJ1-5 and V is TRBV28; D is ambiguous. The CDR3 is 12 residues long. Germline loops: CDR1 MDHEN, CDR2 SYDVKM. The V end lost 7 bases, the J end lost 9 bases, and 13 bases lay between the germline ends.

This chain joins TRBV4-2 and TRBJ2-5, with D possibly called TRBD1 or TRBD2 (5 bases each). Germline V gene sequence: CDR1 LGHNA, CDR2 YNFKEQ. Trimming left V 1 base short and J 5 bases short, with 14 bases between. This CDR3 has 15 residues. Here the CDR3 DNA reads TGTGCCAGCAGCCAAGCACGGGGCGGTTCGGAGACCCAGTACTTC. This translates into CASSQARGGSETQYF.

This chain uses TRBV9 with TRBJ1-3; D remains ambiguous. Germline V gene lookup returns CDR1 SGDLS and CDR2 YYNGEE. V was cut by 4 bases and J by 4 bases, with 18 bases left in between. The CDR3 consists of 16 residues. The CDR3 region has the DNA TGTGCCAGCAGCCCTCGGGCCAAGACGGGCGGAAACACCATATATTTT. As protein: CASSPRAKTGGNTIYF.

V usage is TRBV5-1 and J usage is TRBJ2-1; D possibly corresponds to TRBD1 (5 bases). Trimming stripped 0 bases from V and 6 bases from J, with 7 bases between. The CDR3 is 13 amino acids. CDR1 is SGHRS and CDR2 is YFSETQ in the germline V gene. CDR3 loop: CASSLVGANEQFF. CDR3 DNA sequence: TGCGCCAGCAGCTTGGTAGGGGCCAATGAGCAGTTCTTC.